This T cell receptor beta chain was found in a study of T cell responses to AZD1222 COVID-19 vaccine. This CDR3 has 17 amino acids. Deletions cut 0 bases from V and 0 bases from J, with 15 bases between. The germline CDR1 and CDR2 sequences are LGHNA and YSLEER. The data were produced by immunoSEQ multiplex PCR, yet TCRdb's version contains in-frame clones alone and is incomplete. The sample consists of just over 80,000 clones, 75% to 90% of them appearing once. This chain connects TRBV4-3 to TRBJ2-7, with D uncertain. The sequencing used peripheral blood, collected on day 0 of AZD1222 vaccination. The receptor's source is an adult in good health. The CDR3 spells CASSQDFSSRVSYEQYF. For the CDR3, the DNA is TGCGCCAGCAGCCAAGATTTTTCGTCAAGGGTCTCCTACGAGCAGTACTTC.